Below are 22 T cell receptor beta chains sequenced from a single sample in a study of blood T cell repertoires in COVID-19. The repertoire was sequenced with immunoSEQ multiplex PCR; TCRdb's copy has only in-frame clones and lacks some. The profile shows some 240,000 clones, 84% of them singletons. Sequenced sample: peripheral blood. Receptors were obtained from a woman between 40 and 50 years old who had recovered from COVID-19.

The chain joins TRBV3-1 (or the pseudogene TRBV3-2) to TRBJ2-2, with D perhaps matching TRBD2 (5 bases). The CDR3 totals 11 residues. Germline values: CDR1 LGHDT, CDR2 YNNKEL (reference sequence). V shed 8 bases and J shed 6 bases, with 7 bases lying between them. The CDR3, as DNA: TGTGCCAGCGTCGGGGCCGGGGAGCTGTTTTTT. Translating it yields CASVGAGELFF.

The chain combines TRBV3-1 (or the pseudogene TRBV3-2) with TRBJ1-5, with D unresolved. Per the germline V gene, CDR1 is LGHDT and CDR2 is YNNKEL (reference sequence). V was trimmed by 4 bases and J by 5 bases, leaving 15 bases between them. The length of the CDR3 is 15 residues. CDR3 region: CASSRGTGIHQPQHF. The CDR3 coding sequence is TGTGCCAGCAGCCGAGGAACCGGGATCCATCAGCCCCAGCATTTT.

The V gene is TRBV7-8, the J gene TRBJ1-5; TRBD1 might be the D (5 bases). The CDR3 spans 16 residues. The V gene lost 0 bases and the J gene lost 9 bases, with 18 bases spanning the gap. CDR1 SGHVS and CDR2 FQNEAQ come from the germline V gene. CDR3 in amino acids: CASSLARGRGEPPQHF. CDR3 sequence (DNA): TGTGCCAGCAGCTTAGCGCGGGGTAGGGGCGAGCCGCCCCAGCATTTT. Full variable domain (remainder filled in from reference TRBV7-8 and TRBJ1-5): GAGVSQSPRYKVAKRGQDVALRCDPISGHVSLFWYQQALGQGPEFLTYFQNEAQLDKSGLPSDRFFAERPEGSVSTLKIQRTQQEDSAVYLCASSLARGRGEPPQHFGDGTRLSIL.

The chain's CDR3 is CASSQDSGAGGWNGYTF. The CDR3 DNA is TGCGCCAGCAGCCAAGATTCGGGCGCAGGGGGGTGGAATGGCTACACCTTC. The genes are TRBV4-1 and TRBJ1-2, with 7 bases matching TRBD1. This CDR3 contains 17 residues. With V trimmed by 0 bases and J by 6 bases, 13 bases remained unmatched. Germline CDR1 reads MGHRA; CDR2 reads YSYEKL.

This clone was detected a few times. The CDR3 DNA follows: TGTGCCAGCAGCCCCAAACCGACAGGGGGCTCTGGCTACACCTTC. The encoded protein is CASSPKPTGGSGYTF. The chain uses TRBV5-6 and TRBJ1-2, with 10 bases fitting TRBD1. CDR1 SGHDT and CDR2 YYEEEE come from the germline V gene. The CDR3 runs to 15 residues. The V gene end was trimmed by 4 bases and the J gene end by 7 bases; junction bases not matched to a gene: 10.

This chain joins TRBV7-6 and TRBJ1-3; TRBD1 might be the D (5 bases). V was cut by 1 base and J by 5 bases, with 15 bases left in between. The CDR3 runs to 16 residues. Per the germline V gene, CDR1 is SGHVS and CDR2 is FNYEAQ. The CDR3 spells CASSLGAGKNRNTIYF. The CDR3 DNA is TGTGCCAGCAGCTTAGGTGCAGGGAAAAACAGAAACACCATATATTTT.

This chain links TRBV13 with TRBJ2-2; the D gene is possibly TRBD2 (5 bases). Germline V lookup: CDR1 PRHDT, CDR2 FYEKMQ (reference sequence). This CDR3 has 14 amino acids. Trimming took off 5 bases at V and 7 bases at J, with 14 bases between the two ends. For the CDR3, the DNA is TGTGCCAGCAGCGTCGCTGGACTGCGCGGGGAGCTGTTTTTT. It yields the protein CASSVAGLRGELFF.

The chain recombines TRBV7-2 with TRBJ1-3, with TRBD1 matching over 7 bases. The CDR3 runs 15 residues. J gave up 1 base and V 3 bases, and 3 bases lay outside the gene matches. The germline CDR1 and CDR2 sequences are SGHTA and FQGNSA. CDR3 residues: CASSFAGGSGNTIYF. The CDR3 bases are TGTGCCAGCAGCTTTGCAGGGGGTTCTGGAAACACCATATATTTT.

This chain connects TRBV7-9 to TRBJ1-1; D possibly corresponds to TRBD1 (6 bases). This CDR3 has 14 residues. V was trimmed by 5 bases and J by 1 base, leaving 11 bases between them. Germline CDR1 and CDR2: SEHNR and FQNEAQ (reference sequence). The CDR3 bases are TGTGCCAGCAGCCCCCGGACAGCGAACACTGAAGCTTTCTTT. Protein sequence: CASSPRTANTEAFF. Using reference TRBV7-9 and TRBJ1-1 for the parts outside the CDR3, the full variable domain is DTGVSQNPRHKITKRGQNVTFRCDPISEHNRLYWYRQTLGQGPEFLTYFQNEAQLEKSRLLSDRFSAERPKGSFSTLEIQRTEQGDSAMYLCASSPRTANTEAFFGQGTRLTVV.

About this clone itself: Other DNA sequences within the sample encode an identical CDR3. The genes are TRBV28 and TRBJ1-6; D gene ambiguous. The CDR3 totals 12 residues. With 6 bases removed from V and 9 bases from J, the gap between germline ends came to 9 bases. Looked up from germline, CDR1 is MDHEN and CDR2 is SYDVKM. Here the CDR3 DNA reads TGTGCCAGCAGCCTACGATCTTCACCCCTCCACTTT. Protein: CASSLRSSPLHF.

J is TRBJ2-3 and V is TRBV5-4; 7 bases fit TRBD1. Germline V gene data show CDR1 as SGHNT and CDR2 as YYREEE (reference sequence). The CDR3 covers 16 residues. The V and J ends lost 5 bases and 5 bases, in that order; junction bases with no gene match: 14. The CDR3 DNA is TGTGCCAGCAGGACAGGGACGGGGCCTCGGGGAGATACGCAGTATTTT. Its translation is CASRTGTGPRGDTQYF.

The genes are TRBV5-4 and TRBJ1-2, with 8 bases fitting TRBD1. CDR3 length: 13 residues. The germline CDR1 and CDR2 sequences are SGHNT and YYREEE (reference sequence). The V gene end was trimmed by 2 bases and the J gene end by 7 bases; junction bases not matched to a gene: 4. In nucleotides, the CDR3 is TGTGCCAGCAGCTTTCAGGGGGCGCGTGGCTACACCTTC. It codes for CASSFQGARGYTF.

This clone was seen only once. This chain joins TRBV6-5 and TRBJ2-7; TRBD1 matches 7 bases. From germline, CDR1 is MNHEY and CDR2 SVGAGI. Trimming at V came to 7 bases and at J to 7 bases, leaving 10 bases not matched to a gene. The length of the CDR3 is 13 residues. CDR3: CASTGTDLLEQYF. CDR3 DNA: TGTGCCAGCACCGGGACAGACCTCTTGGAGCAGTACTTC.

V and J are TRBV7-2 and TRBJ1-5; 8 nucleotides align to TRBD1. The CDR3 contains 17 residues. Germline assignment: CDR1 SGHTA and CDR2 FQGNSA. With V trimmed by 2 bases and J by 4 bases, 10 bases remained unmatched. CDR3 DNA sequence: TGTGCCAGCAGCTTACTGATTCAGGGGGCGGGAAATCAGCCCCAGCATTTT. Protein sequence: CASSLLIQGAGNQPQHF.

V and J are TRBV9 and TRBJ2-5; 9 positions agree with TRBD2. CDR1 is SGDLS, CDR2 YYNGEE, per germline. CDR3 length equals 17 residues. The V gene end was trimmed by 3 bases and the J gene end by 5 bases; junction bases not matched to a gene: 14. The CDR3 coding sequence is TGTGCCAGCAGCGGCCCTGGAGAGCGGGGGGCCGGGGAGACCCAGTACTTC. It encodes CASSGPGERGAGETQYF.

This chain links TRBV7-9 with TRBJ1-5; D ambiguous. Germline lookup yields CDR1 SEHNR and CDR2 FQNEAQ (reference sequence). Trimming took off 0 bases at V and 0 bases at J, with 15 bases between the two ends. The CDR3 runs 18 residues. The CDR3 sequence is CASSLALSSGLSNQPQHF. The DNA for the CDR3 is TGTGCCAGCAGCTTAGCGCTTAGTAGCGGACTTAGCAATCAGCCCCAGCATTTT.

The rearrangement links TRBV29-1 to TRBJ2-7; the D gene is possibly TRBD2 (5 bases). V was pared by 5 bases and J by 6 bases, with 14 bases between. This CDR3 is 12 amino acids long. Germline V lookup: CDR1 SQVTM, CDR2 ANQGSEA. CDR3 amino acids: CSVSGSSGEQYF. The CDR3 DNA reads TGCAGCGTTTCGGGGTCTTCGGGCGAGCAGTACTTC.

The genes are TRBV7-2 and TRBJ2-7; tentatively, D is TRBD1 (5 bases). The CDR3 covers 14 residues. Trimming took 5 bases from V and 7 from J, leaving 18 bases between them. CDR1 is SGHTA and CDR2 is FQGNSA in the germline V gene. CDR3 DNA: TGTGCCAGCAGCCGTTGGGGCGGCCCTACGGAGCAGTACTTC. Translating gives CASSRWGGPTEQYF.

The J gene is TRBJ2-7, the V gene TRBV3-1 (or the pseudogene TRBV3-2); possibly TRBD1 for D (6 bases). V was trimmed by 1 base and J by 1 base, leaving 11 bases between them. Per the germline V gene, CDR1 is LGHDT and CDR2 is YNNKEL (reference sequence). CDR3 length: 15 residues. The CDR3 DNA follows: TGTGCCAGCAGCCAAGCGGGACATATGTCCTACGAGCAGTACTTC. This sequence encodes CASSQAGHMSYEQYF.

The chain couples TRBV7-3 to TRBJ1-5, with D unclear. Germline CDR1 is SGHTA and CDR2 is FQGTGA. CDR3 size: 16 residues. V was shortened by 10 bases and J by 0 bases, with 19 bases between the two germline ends. CDR3 loop: CATPFFGNLSNQPQHF. CDR3 bases: TGTGCCACCCCCTTCTTCGGGAACCTTAGCAATCAGCCCCAGCATTTT.

The CDR3: CASSIDPHAGYTF. The DNA of the CDR3 is TGTGCCAGTAGTATAGATCCGCATGCGGGCTACACCTTC. J is TRBJ1-2 and V is TRBV19; D ambiguous. V was pared by 0 bases and J by 8 bases, with 10 bases between. Germline-derived CDR1 and CDR2 are LNHDA and SQIVND (reference sequence). The CDR3 totals 13 residues.

This chain joins TRBV30 and TRBJ1-2, with 8 bases aligning to TRBD1. The CDR3 consists of 15 residues. CDR1 and CDR2 (germline): GTSNPN, SVGIG (reference sequence). V was pared by 3 bases and J by 4 bases, with 10 bases of the junction left unmatched. DNA for the CDR3: TGTGCCTGGAGGAGGCCAGGGGGCGCTTTCTATGGCTACACCTTC. Its protein is CAWRRPGGAFYGYTF.